This record covers a single T cell receptor beta chain. Its matching antigen is unknown. Hyperthyroidism patients were newly diagnosed, had disease duration under 2 months, and were aged 18 to 65 years. Exclusion of a patient resulted from uncontrolled infection, other autoimmune disease, pregnancy or lactation. The sample comes from a study of T cells in Graves' hyperthyroidism and ophthalmopathy. Turning to the study itself: Before treatment of any kind, peripheral blood was taken at initial diagnosis.

The CDR3 has 13 amino acids. V was clipped by 6 bases and J by 5 bases, with 10 bases between them. The V gene's germline CDR1 is PRHDT and CDR2 FYEKMQ (reference sequence). Study observations and caveats: Blood held most thyroid clonotypes expanded above 0.001 frequency.

The source material, RNA transcripts, was used to amplify TCR beta CDR3 regions. HTBI primers drove first-round RT-PCR of the TCR CDR3. MiXCR, run by TCRdb on the multiplex PCR reads, gives a single entry per CDR3 protein. The sample records approximately 870,000 distinct CDR3 sequences, about two fifths being singletons. The sequenced sample was blood. The TCR originated in a man between 18 and 35 years old with Graves' hyperthyroidism. The V and J genes are TRBV13 and TRBJ1-4, with D perhaps matching TRBD1 (5 bases). In DNA, the CDR3 is TGTGCCAGCAGTGATGGGGGGAATGAAAAACTGTTTTTT. It translates to CASSDGGNEKLFF.